The rows below give T cell receptor beta chains drawn from one sample of a study of blood T cell repertoires in COVID-19. Measured with immunoSEQ multiplex PCR; TCRdb has only the in-frame clones, and not every one. Among 98,000 or so clones listed, approximately 88% were seen once. The sequenced material came from peripheral blood. The receptor set was obtained from a man in his fifties or sixties with acute or convalescent COVID-19. Each CDR3 is given with its conserved first and last residue. The order of the fields is CDR3 length, V gene, CDR3 protein.

len: 16; v_gene: TRBV7-6; CDR3aa: CASSFTDRGLTGELFF
len: 13; v_gene: TRBV5-4; CDR3aa: CASSTAGGSGYTF
len: 13; v_gene: TRBV3-1/TRBV3-2; CDR3aa: CASSRGLAGVQFF
len: 14; v_gene: TRBV11-3; CDR3aa: CASSWSAGGETQYF
len: 13; v_gene: TRBV12-5; CDR3aa: CASGFSGVPEAFF
len: 17; v_gene: TRBV19; CDR3aa: CASREDRGRPINYGYTF
len: 12; v_gene: TRBV10-3; CDR3aa: CAISTGDTEAFF
len: 13; v_gene: TRBV19; CDR3aa: CASGGQGNTEAFF
len: 16; v_gene: TRBV27; CDR3aa: CASSPEPGGAGQPQHF
len: 18; v_gene: TRBV5-1; CDR3aa: CASSSLKRSGRAHNEQFF
len: 14; v_gene: TRBV29-1; CDR3aa: CSVAPGRNTGELFF
len: 15; v_gene: TRBV6-6; CDR3aa: CASSSKAGGNSPLHF
len: 14; v_gene: TRBV7-8; CDR3aa: CASSPKRTGNEQFF
len: 15; v_gene: TRBV7-2; CDR3aa: CASSPRTGMGTEAFF
len: 15; v_gene: TRBV19; CDR3aa: CASSRSDFSGNTIYF
len: 16; v_gene: TRBV28; CDR3aa: CASSLLRDRGGTEAFF
len: 15; v_gene: TRBV6-6; CDR3aa: CASSYPTTDTDTQYF
len: 12; v_gene: TRBV3-1/TRBV3-2; CDR3aa: CASSRGTPEAFF
len: 13; v_gene: TRBV2; CDR3aa: CASSEHRADTQYF
len: 13; v_gene: TRBV7-2; CDR3aa: CASSLVGDSGYTF
len: 13; v_gene: TRBV28; CDR3aa: CASRRQGLGGYTF
len: 19; v_gene: TRBV28; CDR3aa: CASRLATGFSFVGNQPQHF
len: 19; v_gene: TRBV7-9; CDR3aa: CASSFPLASGKLDTGELFF
len: 13; v_gene: TRBV5-1; CDR3aa: CASSSPGFRGYTF
len: 14; v_gene: TRBV15; CDR3aa: CATSPGLTNTEAFF
len: 18; v_gene: TRBV28; CDR3aa: CASSPVPGLAGGYNEQFF
len: 13; v_gene: TRBV19; CDR3aa: CASSMTGGYEQFF
len: 13; v_gene: TRBV7-6; CDR3aa: CASSILRGNEQFF
len: 14; v_gene: TRBV20-1; CDR3aa: CSASRVAGDREQYF
len: 14; v_gene: TRBV9; CDR3aa: CASSVAPNTDTQYF
len: 15; v_gene: TRBV27; CDR3aa: CASSFRTGMNTEAFF
len: 12; v_gene: TRBV5-6; CDR3aa: CASSYGQLEAFF
len: 12; v_gene: TRBV3-1/TRBV3-2; CDR3aa: CASSFQGYGYTF
len: 14; v_gene: TRBV4-1; CDR3aa: CASSRTHRGGEAFF
len: 15; v_gene: TRBV5-6; CDR3aa: CASSTRDRGVSPLHF
len: 16; v_gene: TRBV5-1; CDR3aa: CASRPDSYNYNSPLHF
len: 15; v_gene: TRBV6-5; CDR3aa: CASRGTGGAYNEQFF
len: 17; v_gene: TRBV10-3; CDR3aa: CAIRPGQGSMANEKLFF
len: 15; v_gene: TRBV11-2; CDR3aa: CASSLDVAGGSRQFF
len: 12; v_gene: TRBV29-1; CDR3aa: CSVEPNNYGYTF
len: 14; v_gene: TRBV5-4; CDR3aa: CASSLRGTDEKLFF
len: 12; v_gene: TRBV19; CDR3aa: CASSVTGGEAFF
len: 15; v_gene: TRBV6-5; CDR3aa: CASNVLRPESREQFF
len: 13; v_gene: TRBV27; CDR3aa: CASSFTGQYTQYF
len: 15; v_gene: TRBV6-5; CDR3aa: CASSYSHGRVGEQFF
len: 14; v_gene: TRBV2; CDR3aa: CASSELAGTGELFF
len: 13; v_gene: TRBV28; CDR3aa: CASSLRLAGTQYF
len: 14; v_gene: TRBV5-1; CDR3aa: CASSALGQNTEAFF